This T cell receptor beta chain was observed in a study of blood T cell repertoires in COVID-19. For the study at large: COVID-19 samples collected from the United States, Italy and Spain covered acute and convalescent phases.

V lost 4 bases and J 3 bases, leaving 14 bases between the germline ends. Germline loops: CDR1 SGHRS, CDR2 YFSETQ. The CDR3 spans 15 residues. Per the study methods: Amplification of reference gene primers provided the estimated nucleated cell counts. The assay was immunoSEQ multiplex PCR, and TCRdb's table has in-frame clones only and misses some. V and J calls plus clone size are reproduced from that table; the DNA served to infer D and trimming. The sample has 100,000 to 150,000 clones, 55% to 70% seen once. This TCR was recovered from a woman in her sixties or seventies with acute or convalescent COVID-19. The sample consisted of peripheral blood. V usage is TRBV5-1 and J usage is TRBJ2-1; tentative D call: TRBD2 (7 bases). Here the CDR3 DNA reads TGCGCCAGCAGCCCCCGGGGGGCCCGCTACAATGAGCAGTTCTTC. It yields the protein CASSPRGARYNEQFF. Full variable domain (rest looked up from reference TRBV5-1 and TRBJ2-1): KAGVTQTPRYLIKTRGQQVTLSCSPISGHRSVSWYQQTPGQGLQFLFEYFSETQRNKGNFPGRFSGRQFSNSRSEMNVSTLELGDSALYLCASSPRGARYNEQFFGPGTRLTVL.